The entry that follows covers one T cell receptor beta chain sequence. The record originates from a study of blood T cell repertoires in COVID-19. TCRdb keeps only in-frame clones here, not all; method: immunoSEQ multiplex PCR. The sample includes 200,000 to 300,000 clones, around 84% of them seen just once. The sequenced sample was PBMCs or T cells enriched from blood (not recorded which). This receptor was obtained from a man in his forties who had recovered from COVID-19.

The DNA of the CDR3 is TGTGCCAGCAGCTTAGATTTACAGGGCCACAATGAGCAGTTCTTC. It is translated as CASSLDLQGHNEQFF. The chain couples TRBV7-2 to TRBJ2-1; the D gene is possibly TRBD1 (6 bases). The length of the CDR3 is 15 residues. Between the trimmed V and J ends, which lost 1 base and 5 bases, there was a span of 12 bases. Germline V gene lookup returns CDR1 SGHTA and CDR2 FQGNSA.